This T cell receptor (beta chain) derives from a study of response to subunit inactivated influenza vaccine. Findings and caveats of the study: The authors suggested that few new T cells are recruited per seasonal influenza vaccination.

Germline lookup yields CDR1 LGHNA and CDR2 YSLEER. The CDR3 runs 15 residues. V was shortened by 4 bases and J by 0 bases, with 13 bases between the two germline ends. TCRdb re-called the RT-PCR reads through MiXCR, storing one row per CDR3 protein. The sample gives over 650,000 distinct CDR3 sequences, about 18% of which show up once; approximately 10% is in the top ten. This clonotype was counted between two and nine times. Its cognate antigen is unknown. This clonotype originated in a man aged 50 to 60 who received an inactivated influenza vaccine. The genes are TRBV4-3 and TRBJ2-7, with a possible D match to TRBD1 (5 bases). This specimen consisted of PBMCs from blood, obtained 5 days after vaccination. CDR3 DNA sequence: TGCGCCAGCAGCCTAGGGGCATTCAACTCCTACGAGCAGTACTTC. It translates to CASSLGAFNSYEQYF.